This TCR beta chain was identified in a study of T cell clones after liver transplantation. Study details: As an antigen-independent comparator, third-party-reactive TCRbeta sequences came from pre-transplant mixed lymphocyte reactions.

This table comes from immunoSEQ multiplex PCR, and its TCRdb copy is limited to in-frame clones, with some not included. The sample lists 50,000 or so clones, approximately 87% occurring once. Sequenced here: CD8+ T cells from blood, sampled 12 months after liver transplant. This receptor was obtained from a human patient who received a liver transplant. The graft donor may be the source of some T cells.

DNA for the CDR3: TGCGCCAGCAGCCAAGATAGACTAGCGGGCTACAATGAGCAGTTCTTC. Amino acid sequence: CASSQDRLAGYNEQFF. The chain combines TRBV4-3 with TRBJ2-1, with 10 nucleotides matching TRBD2. V lost 0 bases and J lost 3; bases outside the gene matches: 2. Germline loops: CDR1 LGHNA, CDR2 YSLEER. The CDR3 runs 16 residues.